This T cell receptor (beta chain) was captured in a study of blood T cell repertoires in COVID-19. For the study at large: COVID-19 samples collected from the United States, Italy and Spain covered acute and convalescent phases.

TCRdb keeps only in-frame clones here, not all; method: immunoSEQ multiplex PCR. Seen here are about 180,000 clones, approximately 80% observed once, and the top ten hold around 7%. Sample: peripheral blood. This receptor was obtained from a human donor in a cohort sampled during active COVID-19.

CDR3 sequence: CSVDDGGLLNSGSYNEQFF. The CDR3 DNA reads TGCAGCGTTGATGACGGGGGGCTTTTAAATTCCGGATCCTACAATGAGCAGTTCTTC. The chain employs TRBV29-1 and TRBJ2-1, with D possibly matching TRBD2 (7 bases). The ends were cut back, 3 bases at V and 1 base at J, with 25 bases in the middle. This CDR3 has 19 residues. Looked up from germline, CDR1 is SQVTM and CDR2 is ANQGSEA.